The 18 T cell receptor beta chains below were found in one sample sequenced in a study of beta chain features in type 1 diabetes. Expressed TCRB transcripts got sequenced, as all isolated RNA was reverse transcribed. TCRdb's table, derived via immunoSEQ multiplex PCR, lists solely in-frame clones and lacks some. Here the sample spans under 150,000 clones, around 50% being singletons. Material: Tregs from blood. The receptors come from a man between 18 and 35 years old in good health.

CDR3 sequence: CASSPQGGQETQYF. CDR3 DNA sequence: TGTGCCAGCAGCCCACAGGGGGGCCAAGAGACCCAGTACTTC. The chain has TRBV28 and TRBJ2-5, with 8 nucleotides matching TRBD1. This CDR3 region has 14 residues. Germline values: CDR1 MDHEN, CDR2 SYDVKM. J lost 1 base, V lost 6 bases, and 4 bases had no gene match. Complete variable domain (other parts from reference TRBV28 and TRBJ2-5): DVKVTQSSRYLVKRTGEKVFLECVQDMDHENMFWYRQDPGLGLRLIYFSYDVKMKEKGDIPEGYSVSREKKERFSLILESASTNQTSMYLCASSPQGGQETQYFGPGTRLLVL.

The rearrangement links TRBV11-1 to TRBJ2-2, with D perhaps matching TRBD2 (6 bases). The germline V and J ends were trimmed by 5 bases and 0 bases, with 16 bases remaining between them. This CDR3 is built from 17 residues. Germline CDR1 reads SGHAT; CDR2 reads FQDESV (reference sequence). The CDR3 spells CASSREISGANTGELFF. The CDR3 nucleotides read TGTGCCAGCAGCAGGGAAATCTCGGGGGCGAACACCGGGGAGCTGTTTTTT.

V is TRBV5-6 and J is TRBJ2-2; 16 bases align to TRBD2. Germline CDR1 and CDR2: SGHDT and YYEEEE. After removal of 4 bases from V and 5 bases from J, the junction contained 5 bases not matched to a gene. The length of the CDR3 is 17 residues. The CDR3 DNA is TGTGCCAGCAGCCCGGGACTAGCGGGGGGGCGTACCGGGGAGCTGTTTTTT. Protein sequence: CASSPGLAGGRTGELFF.

This clone was seen a few times. The chain employs TRBV7-2 and TRBJ2-3; possibly TRBD2 for D (5 bases). Germline CDR1 and CDR2: SGHTA and FQGNSA. The V end lost 4 bases, the J end lost 9 bases, and 20 bases lay between the germline ends. The CDR3 extends over 15 amino acids. For the CDR3, the DNA is TGTGCCAGCAGCTCAGCTGGACTCCTCCGGCAGACGCAGTATTTT. Residues: CASSSAGLLRQTQYF.

V is TRBV30 and J is TRBJ2-5, with D maybe TRBD2 (5 bases). CDR1 and CDR2 (germline): GTSNPN, SVGIG (reference sequence). V dropped 2 bases and J dropped 9 bases, with 16 bases sitting between them. This CDR3 region has 13 residues. The CDR3 loop is CAWSKEDRGPQYF. CDR3 in DNA: TGTGCCTGGAGTAAGGAGGACCGGGGTCCCCAGTACTTC. The full variable domain, in which reference TRBV30 and TRBJ2-5 provide the parts outside the CDR3, is SQTIHQWPATLVQPVGSPLSLECTVEGTSNPNLYWYRQAAGRGLQLLFYSVGIGQISSEVPQNLSASRPQDRQFILSSKKLLLSDSGFYLCAWSKEDRGPQYFGPGTRLLVL.

The CDR3: CASSLQGVRGGYTF. The DNA for the CDR3 is TGTGCCAGCAGCTTACAGGGGGTGCGTGGGGGCTACACCTTC. V is TRBV7-3 and J is TRBJ1-2; TRBD1 aligns across 7 bases. J lost 8 bases, V lost 2 bases, and 8 bases had no gene match. This CDR3 has 14 amino acids. The germline CDR1 and CDR2 sequences are SGHTA and FQGTGA.

The gene calls are TRBV5-1 and TRBJ2-3; 7 bases match TRBD2. This CDR3 comprises 16 residues. Trimming removed 0 bases from V and 4 bases from J; junction bases left unmatched: 8. CDR1 and CDR2 from the germline V gene are SGHRS and YFSETQ. Here the CDR3 reads CASSLAVAGVADTQYF. Here the CDR3 DNA reads TGCGCCAGCAGCTTGGCCGTCGCGGGAGTGGCAGATACGCAGTATTTT.

The chain employs TRBV5-1 and TRBJ2-2; possible D gene TRBD1, 6 bases. Trimming took 7 bases from V and 0 from J, leaving 16 bases between them. CDR1 is SGHRS and CDR2 is YFSETQ in the germline V gene. The CDR3 covers 16 residues. CDR3 sequence: CASASLRGSNTGELFF. CDR3 in DNA: TGCGCCAGCGCGAGCCTAAGGGGGTCGAACACCGGGGAGCTGTTTTTT.

V is TRBV19 and J is TRBJ2-2; D possibly corresponds to TRBD2 (6 bases). The CDR3 is made up of 15 amino acids. Trimming took off 5 bases at V and 6 bases at J, with 16 bases between the two ends. From germline, CDR1 is LNHDA and CDR2 SQIVND (reference sequence). CDR3 coding DNA: TGTGCCAGTAGTCCTCCGGGAGAGTGGGCCGGGGAGCTGTTTTTT. This translates into CASSPPGEWAGELFF.

The table lists this clone with a few counts. The chain employs TRBV7-9 and TRBJ1-1; D unclear. Trimming left V 4 bases short and J 9 bases short, with 18 bases between. Germline V gene data show CDR1 as SEHNR and CDR2 as FQNEAQ (reference sequence). This CDR3 has 14 amino acids. The DNA for the CDR3 is TGTGCCAGCAGCTCCCCTGACGGGTTTAGTAAAGCTTTCTTT. Amino acid sequence: CASSSPDGFSKAFF. The full variable domain, its missing parts supplied by reference TRBV7-9 and TRBJ1-1, is DTGVSQNPRHKITKRGQNVTFRCDPISEHNRLYWYRQTLGQGPEFLTYFQNEAQLEKSRLLSDRFSAERPKGSFSTLEIQRTEQGDSAMYLCASSSPDGFSKAFFGQGTRLTVV.

This clone was seen only a few times. The chain links TRBV10-3 to TRBJ2-7; D perhaps matches TRBD1 (5 bases). Germline V gives CDR1 ENHRY, CDR2 SYGVKD. The CDR3 consists of 13 residues. Trimming left V 6 bases short and J 3 bases short, with 12 bases between. The CDR3 coding sequence is TGTGCCATCAGGTCGGCGGACAACTACGAGCAGTACTTC. Its protein product is CAIRSADNYEQYF.

The V and J genes are TRBV5-4 and TRBJ1-1; TRBD1 aligns across 8 bases. The CDR3 runs 15 residues. The germline V gene has CDR1 SGHNT and CDR2 YYREEE (reference sequence). The trim removed 3 bases at V and 1 base at J, leaving 5 bases unmatched. CDR3 protein: CASSSAGTGNTEAFF. The CDR3 DNA is TGTGCCAGCAGCTCGGCGGGGACAGGGAACACTGAAGCTTTCTTT. Based on the CDR3 plus reference TRBV5-4 and TRBJ1-1, the full variable domain is ETGVTQSPTHLIKTRGQQVTLRCSSQSGHNTVSWYQQALGQGPQFIFQYYREEENGRGNFPPRFSGLQFPNYSSELNVNALELDDSALYLCASSSAGTGNTEAFFGQGTRLTVV.

V and J are TRBV18 and TRBJ2-7, with 7 positions matching TRBD1. Germline V gene sequence: CDR1 KGHSH, CDR2 LQKENI. The ends lost 2 bases at V and 2 bases at J; junction bases unmatched: 3. The CDR3 extends over 14 amino acids. The CDR3 reads CASSPVQGTYEQYF. The CDR3 region has the DNA TGTGCCAGCTCACCAGTACAGGGGACCTACGAGCAGTACTTC.

The chain recombines TRBV7-2 with TRBJ2-2; D unresolved. In germline, CDR1 is SGHTA, CDR2 FQGNSA. The V gene lost 3 bases and the J gene lost 8 bases, with 4 bases spanning the gap. This CDR3 region has 11 residues. The CDR3 sequence is CASSLYGELFF. The CDR3 DNA sequence: TGTGCCAGCAGCTTGTATGGGGAGCTGTTTTTT. Supplemented by reference TRBV7-2 and TRBJ2-2, the full variable domain reads GAGVSQSPSNKVTEKGKDVELRCDPISGHTALYWYRQSLGQGLEFLIYFQGNSAPDKSGLPSDRFSAERTGGSVSTLTIQRTQQEDSAVYLCASSLYGELFFGEGSRLTVL.

The rearrangement uses TRBV5-1 and TRBJ2-5; 13 nucleotides align to TRBD2. Germline V lookup: CDR1 SGHRS, CDR2 YFSETQ. The CDR3 runs 17 residues. J was trimmed by 4 bases and V by 2 bases; bases with no gene match: 8. In DNA form, the CDR3 reads TGCGCCAGCAGCTTAAGAAGGACTAGCGGGAGAGCAGAGACCCAGTACTTC. It yields the protein CASSLRRTSGRAETQYF.

The chain uses TRBV11-2 and TRBJ2-3; D is unclear. From germline, CDR1 is SGHAT and CDR2 FQNNGV. CDR3 length equals 15 residues. V was shortened by 2 bases and J by 3 bases, with 12 bases between the two germline ends. The CDR3 reads CASSLFVAGTDTQYF. The DNA of the CDR3 is TGTGCCAGCAGCTTATTTGTAGCTGGAACAGATACGCAGTATTTT.

This clone came up once. The chain couples TRBV2 to TRBJ1-4; the match to TRBD1 covers 10 bases. The V gene's germline CDR1 is SNHLY and CDR2 FYNNEI. The V and J ends lost 6 bases and 2 bases, in that order; junction bases with no gene match: 9. CDR3 length: 17 residues. DNA for the CDR3: TGTGCCAGCAGGCCTAGACAGGGGGCGGTTACTAATGAAAAACTGTTTTTT. As protein: CASRPRQGAVTNEKLFF.

The chain carries TRBV7-9 and TRBJ1-1; no clear D. This CDR3 is 16 amino acids long. Trimming removed 1 base from V and 0 bases from J, with 12 bases in between. Germline values: CDR1 SEHNR, CDR2 FQNEAQ (reference sequence). CDR3 region: CASSLGLRALNTEAFF. CDR3 nucleotide sequence: TGTGCCAGCAGCTTAGGCTTGCGGGCTCTGAACACTGAAGCTTTCTTT. Full variable domain (missing parts from reference TRBV7-9 and TRBJ1-1): DTGVSQNPRHKITKRGQNVTFRCDPISEHNRLYWYRQTLGQGPEFLTYFQNEAQLEKSRLLSDRFSAERPKGSFSTLEIQRTEQGDSAMYLCASSLGLRALNTEAFFGQGTRLTVV.